This TCR beta chain was observed in a study of vaccination and CD4 T cells after COVID-19 (dated by TCRdb to between 2022 and 2023). With respect to the entire study: Convalescent patients had a positive SARS-CoV-2 result on nasal swab PCR, and of these patients, nine had mild disease and one had severe disease. Six males and four females were included in the convalescent cohort, with two Hispanic individuals, seven Caucasians, two Asians and one multiracial person represented. Participants received two doses of either the Pfizer-BioNTech BNT162b2 vaccine (n=8) or the Moderna mRNA-1273 vaccine (n=2). Post-COVID blood samples from convalescent patients were collected a median of about 110 days after diagnosis, with a range of about 35 to 161 days. The time from the second vaccine dose to post-vaccine blood sampling had a median of around 72 days and ranged from 14 to 241 days. For stimulating the cultures, overlapping spike peptide pools were used, derived from SARS-CoV-2 as well as from the common cold coronaviruses HCoV-NL63, HCoV-OC43 and HCoV-229E. As controls, cultures received a CEFX viral epitope pool (the positive control), an HIV-1 Nef peptide pool (the negative control), or no peptide at all. The spike-specific CD4+ TCR repertoire was compared before and after mRNA vaccination in ten to eleven COVID-19 convalescent patients and a few infection-naive healthy vaccine recipients. What the work shows at the level of the full study, not this receptor alone: The study included relatively few convalescent patients and did not analyze early timepoints after natural infection. Among the post-vaccine SARS-CoV-2-reactive clones in convalescent patients, a median roughly 85% showed up only after vaccination, which suggests vaccine-specific priming. Although the median number of SARS-CoV-2-reactive clonotypes went up from roughly 20 after infection to 35 to 40 after vaccination, the increase was not significant. Nearly all vaccine-specific clones in convalescent patients (304 of 307) were mono-reactive for SARS-CoV-2 spike rather than cross-reactive with common cold coronaviruses.

There are a few counts of this clonotype. Its antigen is still unknown. No quality values exist for individual bases; no much larger clone is one base distant. Explained via the paper, the treatment or condition label denotes: 10-day PBMC culture with coronavirus spike peptide pools or control peptides (ViraFEST assay). The ViraFEST assay, used in the study, expanded antigen-specific T cells with peptide pools and then identified the expanded clonotypes through TCR sequencing. The convalescent patients' positive SARS-CoV-2 PCR tests fell between March and December 2020, which was before the Alpha, Beta and Delta variants emerged in the United States. About 2 million PBMCs per well were cultured in IMDM with approximately 5% human AB serum and around 10 IU/ml IL-2, plus 10 ug/ml peptide pools. Half of the culture medium was replaced with fresh IL-2-containing medium on days 3 and 7. Once the cells had been in culture for roughly 10 days, the EasySep CD4+ T cell isolation kit was used to isolate CD4+ T cells by negative selection. PBMCs were separated from whole blood using Ficoll-Paque Plus gradient centrifugation and then either used fresh or cryopreserved at -140C. Culture conditions were generally each tested in triplicate wells.

Library method: PCR. DNA from cultured CD4+ T cells was subjected to TCR sequencing with the Oncomine TCR Beta short-read assay at the Johns Hopkins FTIC core. The QIAamp micro DNA kit was used to extract genomic DNA from the cultured CD4+ T cells. The Oncomine TCR Beta libraries from cultured CD4+ T cells were pooled using unique dual indexes and then sequenced on an Illumina iSeq 100. For the original study's pipeline: Non-productive sequences were removed, and CDR3s that did not start with C, did not end with F or W, or were shorter than 7 amino acids were discarded. The MANAFEST web application identified antigen-specific clonotypes by comparing peptide-stimulated wells against reference wells and other culture wells. For a clone to be called positive, the clone needed an FDR below 0.05, an odds ratio above 5, and a productive frequency above 0.1% in at least two of three replicate wells. A clonotype was classed as cross-reactive if the clonotype showed significant expansion both in SARS-CoV-2 spike wells and in at least one common cold coronavirus spike condition. Using R version 3.6.1, CDR3 homology was evaluated through Levenshtein distances (stringdist) along with unrooted phylogenetic trees (ape). The public reads were quality trimmed at Q25 with fastp and then assembled into clones with MiXCR by TCRdb, keeping productive beta chains. Duplicate CDR3 protein sequences are folded into a single record with the most common DNA and genes. The V and J calls, along with clone size, are taken from TCRdb and not from the paper's own processing. The sample table holds 13,000 to 15,000 distinct CDR3 sequences, of which 25% to 30% were seen once. The ten largest clones represent 8.3% of the sample.

The germline V gene yields MNHNS for CDR1 and SASEGT for CDR2. The CDR3 has 14 amino acids, counting the end cysteine and phenylalanine. The entry retains the CDR3 DNA only, 42 bases that are in frame from base 1. Relative to germline, V is missing 7 bases and J is missing 0 bases, with 2 bases of the junction outside any gene match. The sample taken for sequencing was CD4+ T cells from blood, cultured in vitro. This TCR derives from a human donor who had recovered from COVID-19. The rearrangement combines TRBV6-1 with TRBJ2-2; TRBD2 agrees with 7 junctional bases. The CDR3 in this case is CASTSGPNTGELFF. The DNA sequence follows: TGTGCCAGCACTAGCGGTCCGAACACCGGGGAGCTGTTTTTT.